The 20 T cell receptor beta chains in this list originate from one sample, sequenced in a study of human T cells and chemical hapten exposure. TCRdb used MiXCR to reprocess the RACE reads, holding one entry per CDR3 protein. Of 35,000 to 40,000 distinct CDR3 sequences in the sample, over 9.5% were seen once. The time point denotes: pre-sensitization, week 0. Treatment defined: therapeutic diphenylcyclopropenone sensitization with weekly scalp DPC. The input for sequencing was whole blood, taken in connection with sensitization to the hapten diphenylcyclopropenone (DPC). The origin of the receptors is a man in his thirties or forties with alopecia areata. Some clones in this sample may be carry-over from other donors' samples.

At least ten counts were recorded for this clonotype. CDR3: CASSLMVGSGANVLTF. The CDR3 region has the DNA TGTGCCAGCAGTTTAATGGTAGGCTCTGGGGCCAACGTCCTGACTTTC. The V gene is TRBV12-3 or TRBV12-4, the J gene TRBJ2-6; D unresolved. The CDR3 totals 16 residues. The ends were cut back, 2 bases at V and 0 bases at J, with 8 bases in the middle.

Many counts were recorded for this clonotype. CDR3 DNA: TGTGCCAGCTCACAGGGACTAGCGGGTTCCTACGAGCAGTACGTC. It encodes CASSQGLAGSYEQYV. The chain recombines TRBV18 with TRBJ2-7, with 12 bases identical to TRBD2. Per the germline V gene, CDR1 is KGHSH and CDR2 is LQKENI. Unmatched junction bases numbered 2, after V lost 4 bases and J lost 1 base. The CDR3 sequence is 15 residues long.

The chain carries TRBV18 and TRBJ2-7, with a possible D match to TRBD1 (6 bases). This CDR3 has 13 residues. Germline CDR1 KGHSH, CDR2 LQKENI. V was pared by 3 bases and J by 6 bases, with 12 bases between. CDR3 residues: CASSPDRRSEQYV. The CDR3 coding sequence is TGTGCCAGCTCACCTGACAGGAGGAGCGAGCAGTACGTC.

At least ten counts were recorded for this clonotype. V is TRBV19 and J is TRBJ2-6, with D maybe TRBD1 (5 bases). The CDR3 has 14 amino acids. Germline V gives CDR1 LNHDA, CDR2 SQIVND (reference sequence). CDR3 sequence reads: CATQGLSGANVLTF. The DNA for the CDR3 is TGTGCAACTCAGGGCCTCTCTGGGGCCAACGTCCTGACTTTC.

This clonotype has just a few counts. This chain uses TRBV6-2 or TRBV6-3 with TRBJ2-1; tentative D call: TRBD1 (6 bases). Germline CDR1 and CDR2: MNHEY and SVGEGT. V was cut by 0 bases and J by 4 bases, with 7 bases left in between. The CDR3 spans 14 residues. CDR3 in DNA: TGTGCCAGCAGTTACTCAGACAGGTACAATGAGCAGTTCTTC. Protein sequence: CASSYSDRYNEQFF.

V and J are TRBV6-2 or TRBV6-3 and TRBJ2-1; D perhaps matches TRBD2 (5 bases). The V gene lost 4 bases and the J gene lost 4 bases, with 11 bases spanning the gap. The CDR3 is 14 residues long. The germline V gene encodes CDR1 MNHEY and CDR2 SVGEGT. The CDR3 bases are TGTGCCAGCAGTTTCTCCGGACTGTACAATGAGCAGTTCTTC. Its protein is CASSFSGLYNEQFF.

This clonotype was detected only a few times. This chain uses TRBV3-1 with TRBJ1-2; the D is unclear. Germline loops: CDR1 LGHDT, CDR2 YNNKEL (reference sequence). There are 13 residues in the CDR3. The V end lost 0 bases, the J end lost 5 bases, and 7 bases lay between the germline ends. CDR3 bases: TGTGCCAGCAGCCAAGAAGGAAGGTATGGCTACACCTTC. It encodes CASSQEGRYGYTF.

CDR3 loop: CAGDRGRGNIQYF. The CDR3 DNA follows: TGTGCCGGGGACAGGGGGCGAGGAAACATTCAGTACTTC. The chain combines TRBV5-6 with TRBJ2-4; 12 positions match TRBD1. With V trimmed by 10 bases and J by 6 bases, 5 bases remained unmatched. CDR1 and CDR2 from the germline V gene are SGHDT and YYEEEE. The CDR3 spans 13 residues.

This clonotype was seen a handful of times. This chain connects TRBV11-3 to TRBJ1-1; 11 bases align to TRBD1. The CDR3 contains 16 residues. Trimming at V came to 4 bases and at J to 10 bases, leaving 14 bases not matched to a gene. Per the germline V gene, CDR1 is SGHNT and CDR2 is YENEEA. The CDR3 here is CASSWGRWDRGSSAFF. As DNA, the CDR3 is TGTGCCAGCAGCTGGGGCAGATGGGACAGGGGGAGTTCAGCTTTCTTT. Full variable domain (outside the CDR3, taken from reference TRBV11-3 and TRBJ1-1): EAGVVQSPRYKIIEKKQPVAFWCNPISGHNTLYWYLQNLGQGPELLIRYENEEAVDDSQLPKDRFSAERLKGVDSTLKIQPAELGDSAVYLCASSWGRWDRGSSAFFGQGTRLTVV.

This clonotype was detected many times. The chain is built from TRBV29-1 and TRBJ2-4, with D unresolved. Germline lookup yields CDR1 SQVTM and CDR2 ANQGSEA. This CDR3 has 12 amino acids. V was pared by 6 bases and J by 0 bases, with 6 bases between. CDR3 coding DNA: TGCAGCGTGAGCAAAGCCAAAAACATTCAGTACTTC. The encoded protein is CSVSKAKNIQYF.

This clonotype was found many times. V gene TRBV6-1 combines with J gene TRBJ1-1; possible D gene TRBD1, 6 bases. Germline-derived CDR1 and CDR2 are MNHNS and SASEGT. Trimming took 6 bases from V and 5 from J, leaving 25 bases between them. CDR3 length: 17 residues. CDR3 DNA: TGTGCCAGCAGCGGAAGGACAGCCAGGTTTGGGGGTACTGAAGCTTTCTTT. It translates to CASSGRTARFGGTEAFF.

A few counts support this clonotype. The rearrangement links TRBV29-1 to TRBJ1-1; no definite D call. Germline V gene data show CDR1 as SQVTM and CDR2 as ANQGSEA. This CDR3 region has 13 residues. Trimming shortened V by 7 bases and J by 1 base, and 13 bases separated the two germline ends. The CDR3 coding sequence is TGCAGCGCATACCTTACAGCGAACACTGAAGCTTTCTTT. Translated, it gives CSAYLTANTEAFF.

The rearrangement uses TRBV29-1 and TRBJ2-4; 9 bases are shared with TRBD1. The CDR3 has 12 residues. Germline V gene data show CDR1 as SQVTM and CDR2 as ANQGSEA. The V segment lost 4 bases and the J segment 6 bases; nucleotides outside the gene matches: 1. The CDR3 loop reads CSVVGQGNIQYF. In DNA form, the CDR3 reads TGCAGCGTTGTGGGACAGGGAAACATTCAGTACTTC.

This clonotype was observed a handful of times. The gene calls are TRBV10-3 and TRBJ1-1; TRBD1 aligns across 11 bases. Trimming took 6 bases from V and 4 from J; bases not matched to a gene: 4. The CDR3 contains 14 residues. Germline assignment: CDR1 ENHRY and CDR2 SYGVKD. The CDR3, as DNA: TGTGCCATCAGCGGGACAGGGGGAGGCACTGAAGCTTTCTTT. Its protein product is CAISGTGGGTEAFF.

This clonotype has at least ten counts. The V and J genes are TRBV7-6 and TRBJ2-3; D remains ambiguous. Germline CDR1 SGHVS, CDR2 FNYEAQ. Trimming removed 4 bases from V and 2 bases from J, with 10 bases in between. The CDR3 totals 14 residues. The CDR3 sequence is CASSSRAVTDTQYF. For the CDR3, the DNA is TGTGCCAGCAGCTCAAGAGCTGTCACAGATACGCAGTATTTT.

The CDR3 loop reads CASKSTGDTQYF. CDR3 in DNA: TGTGCCAGCAAATCCACTGGAGATACGCAGTATTTT. The chain couples TRBV6-1 to TRBJ2-3, with no clear D. The CDR3 is made up of 12 amino acids. Trimming took 7 bases from V and 5 from J, leaving 10 bases between them. Germline-derived CDR1 and CDR2 are MNHNS and SASEGT.

This clonotype was seen more than once but under ten times. V gene TRBV11-3 combines with J gene TRBJ1-2, with no clear D. CDR1 is SGHNT, CDR2 YENEEA, per germline. Trimming shortened V by 1 base and J by 6 bases, and 12 bases separated the two germline ends. The CDR3 loop spans 14 amino acids. CDR3 sequence: CASSLGTPADGYTF. CDR3 bases: TGTGCCAGCAGCTTAGGAACTCCGGCAGATGGCTACACCTTC.

This clonotype was recorded many times. This rearrangement joins TRBV7-9 to TRBJ1-5; TRBD1 agrees at 7 bases. V dropped 1 base and J dropped 2; count of bases not matched to a gene: 5. Germline V gives CDR1 SEHNR, CDR2 FQNEAQ (reference sequence). The CDR3 sequence is 16 residues long. The chain's CDR3 is CASSLEAGGGNQPQHF. For the CDR3, the DNA is TGTGCCAGCAGCTTAGAGGCAGGGGGTGGCAATCAGCCCCAGCATTTT.

The chain employs TRBV27 and TRBJ2-6, with a possible D match to TRBD1 (5 bases). Deletions cut 8 bases from V and 1 base from J, with 24 bases between. Germline values: CDR1 MNHEY, CDR2 SMNVEV (reference sequence). This CDR3 region has 19 residues. The CDR3 region has the DNA TGTGCCAGCGGACAACCGGGCGTATTTTTGGGATCTGGGGCCAACGTCCTGACTTTC. Amino acids: CASGQPGVFLGSGANVLTF.

This clonotype was observed at least ten times. J is TRBJ2-7 and V is TRBV5-1; no firm D call. The CDR3 length is 13 residues. The germline V and J ends were trimmed by 2 bases and 4 bases, with 10 bases remaining between them. Germline CDR1 reads SGHRS; CDR2 reads YFSETQ. This chain's CDR3 is CASSLSNSYEQYF. As DNA, the CDR3 is TGCGCCAGCAGCTTATCAAACTCGTACGAGCAGTACTTC.